Below, 26 T cell receptor beta chains from the same sample are listed, as sequenced in a study of vaccination and CD4 T cells after COVID-19. An Oncomine TCR Beta short-read assay was used to sequence the DNA from cultured CD4+ T cells. TCRdb re-called the PCR reads with MiXCR, one entry per CDR3 protein. Among 11,000 to 15,000 distinct CDR3 sequences listed, over 45% were seen once. Treatment defined: roughly 10-day PBMC culture with coronavirus spike peptide pools or control peptides (ViraFEST assay). These TCRs are of unknown antigen specificity. Sequencing was performed on CD4+ T cells from blood, cultured in vitro. The source of these receptors is a human donor who had recovered from COVID-19.

The V and J genes are TRBV5-8 and TRBJ2-5; D gene unclear. The CDR3 sequence is 12 residues long. Trimming stripped 2 bases from V and 0 bases from J, with 2 bases between. The germline gives CDR1 SGHTS, CDR2 YDEGEE. The CDR3 here is CASSLDQETQYF. The CDR3 DNA sequence: TGTGCCAGCAGCTTAGACCAAGAGACCCAGTACTTC.

The CDR3 DNA is TGTGCCAGCAGCCAGGGGACTAGCGGGAGGCCCGGGGAGCTGTTTTTT. Encoded protein: CASSQGTSGRPGELFF. This chain connects TRBV4-2 to TRBJ2-2; 15 bases align to TRBD2. Trimming at V came to 3 bases and at J to 6 bases, leaving 2 bases not matched to a gene. The CDR3 covers 16 residues. Looked up from germline, CDR1 is LGHNA and CDR2 is YNFKEQ.

In regard to this clonotype: Compared with germline, one end of the junction differs, possibly owing to a read error. The gene calls are TRBV7-7 and TRBJ1-5, with 7 bases identical to TRBD1. Germline assignment: CDR1 SSHAT and CDR2 FNYEAQ (reference sequence). The CDR3 extends over 13 amino acids. CDR3 bases: TGTGCTAGCAGCGAGGACAGGTTTCAGCCCCAGCATTTT. It encodes CASSEDRFQPQHF.

This clonotype was counted a single time. V usage is TRBV7-6 and J usage is TRBJ2-5; a possible D gene is TRBD1 (7 bases). The V and J ends lost 5 bases and 5 bases respectively, with 18 bases between them. The germline gives CDR1 SGHVS, CDR2 FNYEAQ. CDR3 size: 15 residues. The CDR3 bases are TGTGCCAGCAGCGGACGACAGGGAGGTCGGGAGACCCAGTACTTC. It yields the protein CASSGRQGGRETQYF.

V and J are TRBV20-1 and TRBJ1-1; 7 bases agree with TRBD1. CDR1 is DFQATT, CDR2 SNEGSKA, per germline (reference sequence). The CDR3 loop spans 14 amino acids. The J segment lost 3 bases and the V segment lost 2 bases, leaving 6 bases of the junction unmatched. CDR3 loop: CSARFVQGDTEAFF. CDR3 coding DNA: TGCAGTGCTAGATTTGTGCAGGGGGACACTGAAGCTTTCTTT.

The genes are TRBV27 and TRBJ2-3; weak D call: TRBD2 (6 bases). The CDR3 contains 15 residues. The V gene's germline CDR1 is MNHEY and CDR2 SMNVEV (reference sequence). V was cut by 5 bases and J by 2 bases, with 14 bases left in between. As DNA, the CDR3 is TGTGCCAGCAGTCGTGAGCGGGCAGACACAGATACGCAGTATTTT. Translated: CASSRERADTDTQYF.

J is TRBJ1-5 and V is TRBV2; D gene unclear. CDR1 is SNHLY, CDR2 FYNNEI, per germline. This CDR3 is 14 amino acids long. V lost 2 bases and J 4 bases, leaving 9 bases between the germline ends. CDR3 coding DNA: TGTGCCAGCAGTGAATCATTTGGAAATCAGCCCCAGCATTTT. It is translated as CASSESFGNQPQHF. The full variable domain, completed using reference TRBV2 and TRBJ1-5, is EPEVTQTPSHQVTQMGQEVILRCVPISNHLYFYWYRQILGQKVEFLVSFYNNEISEKSEIFDDQFSVERPDGSNFTLKIRSTKLEDSAMYFCASSESFGNQPQHFGDGTRLSIL.

The chain joins TRBV30 to TRBJ2-2; no clear D gene. With 3 bases removed from V and 5 bases from J, the gap between germline ends came to 13 bases. CDR1 and CDR2 from the germline V gene are GTSNPN and SVGIG (reference sequence). CDR3 length equals 14 residues. The CDR3 region has the DNA TGTGCCTGGAGGACCCGGAGAGATACCGGGGAGCTGTTTTTT. Encoded protein: CAWRTRRDTGELFF.

This clonotype was seen a single time. This chain connects TRBV19 to TRBJ2-3; D not certain. CDR1 is LNHDA, CDR2 SQIVND, per germline (reference sequence). The CDR3 runs to 13 residues. Trimming pared 11 bases from V and 3 bases from J, leaving 15 bases between. In DNA, the CDR3 is TGTGCCTCCAGAACTGTTCAAACAGATACGCAGTATTTT. Translation: CASRTVQTDTQYF.

The chain links TRBV4-2 to TRBJ2-7; 8 nucleotides line up with TRBD2. This CDR3 has 15 residues. V lost 3 bases to trimming and J lost 2 bases; unmatched junction nucleotides: 6. Germline-derived CDR1 and CDR2 are LGHNA and YNFKEQ. CDR3 protein: CASSQDPGGAYEQYF. The DNA for the CDR3 is TGTGCCAGCAGCCAGGACCCCGGGGGGGCCTACGAGCAGTACTTC.

The chain joins TRBV19 to TRBJ1-5; D is possibly TRBD1 (6 bases). The V gene's germline CDR1 is LNHDA and CDR2 SQIVND (reference sequence). The CDR3 loop spans 14 amino acids. Trimming stripped 5 bases from V and 4 bases from J, with 12 bases between. The CDR3 reads CASSVRGLNQPQHF. CDR3 in DNA: TGTGCCAGTAGTGTCAGGGGTCTTAATCAGCCCCAGCATTTT.

The chain uses TRBV20-1 and TRBJ1-4; TRBD1 matches at 7 bases. Germline CDR1 is DFQATT and CDR2 is SNEGSKA (reference sequence). J was trimmed by 8 bases and V by 7 bases; bases with no gene match: 10. The CDR3 totals 13 residues. The CDR3 region is CSVTSRDREKLFF. The CDR3 nucleotides read TGCAGTGTTACGTCGAGGGACAGAGAAAAACTGTTTTTT.

The J gene is TRBJ1-2, the V gene TRBV20-1; D gene unclear. This CDR3 has 13 residues. V was pared by 0 bases and J by 8 bases, with 13 bases between. The germline V gene has CDR1 DFQATT and CDR2 SNEGSKA (reference sequence). CDR3 bases: TGCAGTGCTAGAGATCCCCTCAGTAGGGGCTACACCTTC. The encoded protein is CSARDPLSRGYTF.

The chain recombines TRBV27 with TRBJ2-1; 7 nucleotides agree with TRBD2. CDR1 is MNHEY, CDR2 SMNVEV, per germline (reference sequence). V shed 6 bases and J 7 bases; nucleotides not matched to a gene: 12. The CDR3 loop spans 15 amino acids. The CDR3 DNA reads as TGTGCCAGCAGCCGGAAGACGGGACTAACGAATGAGCAGTTCTTC. It codes for CASSRKTGLTNEQFF.

This chain uses TRBV6-1 with TRBJ1-1; 11 bases are a match to TRBD1. Trimming at V came to 8 bases and at J to 4 bases, leaving 6 bases not matched to a gene. Looked up from germline, CDR1 is MNHNS and CDR2 is SASEGT. The CDR3 consists of 14 residues. The CDR3 bases are TGTGCCAGCGGGGGACAGGGGGTTGGCACTGAAGCTTTCTTT. Amino acids: CASGGQGVGTEAFF.

V is TRBV10-3 and J is TRBJ2-3; 7 bases agree with TRBD2. The J segment lost 2 bases and the V segment lost 0 bases, leaving 5 bases of the junction unmatched. CDR1 and CDR2 from the germline V gene are ENHRY and SYGVKD. The CDR3 is made up of 16 amino acids. The CDR3 nucleotides are TGTGCCATCAGTGAGTCACCTAGCGGAACCACAGATACGCAGTATTTT. Translation gives CAISESPSGTTDTQYF.

This clonotype was counted a few times. This chain uses TRBV7-2 with TRBJ2-3; 8 bases line up with TRBD2. Germline V CDR1 and CDR2: SGHTA, FQGNSA. The CDR3 is 14 residues long. Trimming took 5 bases from V and 8 from J; bases not matched to a gene: 9. The CDR3 is CASSPQRGWGTQYF. The CDR3 coding sequence is TGTGCCAGCAGCCCACAGCGGGGGTGGGGTACGCAGTATTTT.

This clonotype was counted between two and nine times. The chain carries TRBV28 and TRBJ2-3; D is perhaps TRBD2 (5 bases). CDR1 is MDHEN and CDR2 is SYDVKM in the germline V gene. This CDR3 comprises 18 residues. V lost 8 bases, J lost 2 bases, and 26 bases lay in between. CDR3 sequence: CASRRLKGSGVTTDTQYF. The CDR3 DNA reads TGTGCCAGCCGTCGATTAAAAGGGAGTGGGGTTACCACAGATACGCAGTATTTT.

The chain is built from TRBV9 and TRBJ2-7; the match to TRBD1 covers 10 bases. Germline V lookup: CDR1 SGDLS, CDR2 YYNGEE. The V and J ends lost 1 base and 7 bases, in that order; junction bases with no gene match: 5. The CDR3 sequence is 14 residues long. CDR3 amino acids: CASSVRTGGREQYF. The DNA for the CDR3 is TGTGCCAGCAGCGTACGGACAGGGGGTCGGGAGCAGTACTTC.

This clonotype was detected only a few times. J is TRBJ1-5 and V is TRBV19; 8 bases agree with TRBD1. Germline V gene sequence: CDR1 LNHDA, CDR2 SQIVND (reference sequence). Unmatched junction bases numbered 9, after V lost 5 bases and J lost 6 bases. The CDR3 consists of 15 residues. The DNA for the CDR3 is TGTGCCAGTAGTTTTACAAGGCAGGGGGCTCAGCCCCAGCATTTT. This encodes CASSFTRQGAQPQHF.

The chain combines TRBV30 with TRBJ2-5; D is perhaps TRBD2 (7 bases). Germline V gene lookup returns CDR1 GTSNPN and CDR2 SVGIG (reference sequence). Trimming took off 4 bases at V and 5 bases at J, with 14 bases between the two ends. CDR3 length: 13 amino acids. In DNA form, the CDR3 reads TGTGCCTGGACGGGGGGCGGAAGGGAGACCCAGTACTTC. Amino acids: CAWTGGGRETQYF.

The chain joins TRBV7-8 to TRBJ2-5; TRBD2 agrees at 14 bases. The CDR3 runs 21 residues. CDR1 is SGHVS, CDR2 FQNEAQ, per germline. Losses at the gene ends were 2 bases for V and 5 bases for J; bases not matched to a gene: 19. CDR3 region: CASSLTVPGLAGAWLGETQYF. In DNA form, the CDR3 reads TGTGCCAGCAGCTTAACGGTCCCGGGACTAGCGGGAGCATGGTTGGGGGAGACCCAGTACTTC.

V and J are TRBV19 and TRBJ1-4; D gene uncertain. V shed 6 bases and J shed 0 bases, with 5 bases lying between them. The CDR3 consists of 13 residues. Germline V gives CDR1 LNHDA, CDR2 SQIVND (reference sequence). The CDR3 region is CASSTTTNEKLFF. CDR3 sequence (DNA): TGTGCCAGTAGCACTACAACTAATGAAAAACTGTTTTTT.

This clonotype has more than one count but fewer than ten. This chain joins TRBV6-1 and TRBJ1-6; TRBD1 matches 7 bases. The CDR3 has 14 residues. Germline values: CDR1 MNHNS, CDR2 SASEGT. With 7 bases clipped from V and 5 bases from J, the junction kept 5 bases outside the gene matches. CDR3: CASTRDSNNSPLHF. The CDR3 coding sequence is TGTGCCAGCACCAGGGACAGCAATAATTCACCCCTCCACTTT.

This chain links TRBV20-1 with TRBJ2-5; 13 bases line up with TRBD2. Losses at the gene ends were 2 bases for V and 10 bases for J; bases not matched to a gene: 13. CDR3 length equals 16 residues. The germline V gene has CDR1 DFQATT and CDR2 SNEGSKA (reference sequence). CDR3 sequence: CSARPAQGLAGTFQYF. The CDR3 region has the DNA TGCAGTGCTAGACCCGCCCAGGGACTAGCGGGAACTTTCCAGTACTTC.

This clonotype occurred once. The V gene is TRBV5-1, the J gene TRBJ1-1, with 7 bases aligning to TRBD1. CDR3 length: 13 amino acids. Germline V gene sequence: CDR1 SGHRS, CDR2 YFSETQ. V lost 3 bases and J lost 7; bases outside the gene matches: 6. CDR3: CASSSTGFVEAFF. The CDR3 DNA follows: TGCGCCAGCAGCTCGACAGGGTTCGTTGAAGCTTTCTTT.